The T cell receptor (beta chain) under discussion was sequenced for a study of regulatory T cells in long-lasting Graves disease. As for time point: newly diagnosed GD, antithyroid drugs for less than 3 months. Researchers made the TCR library from RNA that was extracted from PBMCs. Patients hailed from an endocrinology department in Xi'an, China. At least ten counts were recorded for this clonotype. Sequencing libraries for TCR beta were prepared with iRepertoire HTBI primers and Arm-PCR of CDR3 regions. TCRdb ran MiXCR on the multiplex PCR reads and lists one entry per CDR3 protein. The sample yields about 240,000 distinct CDR3 sequences, 20% seen once. CDR3 length: 14 amino acids. Germline CDR1 MNHNS, CDR2 SASEGT. The J segment lost 5 bases and the V segment lost 4 bases, leaving 7 bases of the junction unmatched.

V and J are TRBV6-1 and TRBJ2-5, with 7 bases aligning to TRBD2. Sequencing used peripheral blood mononuclear cells (PBMCs), obtained at new diagnosis, from a patient treated with antithyroid drugs. This TCR came from a female donor with Graves disease. The CDR3 DNA sequence: TGTGCCAGCAGTGTGTATGGGGGGGTTGAGACCCAGTACTTC. This translates into CASSVYGGVETQYF.